Following are 2 T cell receptor beta chains from one sample sequenced in a study of blood T cells in healthy people across ages. A second PCR of roughly 7 to 11 cycles used a sample-barcoded 5' primer and a J-beta primer mix. MiXCR, run by TCRdb on the 5' RACE reads, gives a single entry per CDR3 protein. Found here are some 760,000 distinct CDR3 sequences, around 25% of them singletons; the top ten hold more than 3%. These sequences were also reported in another study, on T cells of mothers and their children.

Sequenced sample: blood. The source is a boy aged 10-17 years in good health.

The V call is TRBV24-1, the J call TRBJ2-5, with D possibly TRBD2 on 5 matching bases. The CDR3 runs 14 residues. Germline V gene data show CDR1 as KGHDR and CDR2 as SFDVKD. The germline V and J ends were trimmed by 4 bases and 5 bases, with 13 bases remaining between them. CDR3 sequence reads: CATSDPLAGETQYF. The CDR3 coding sequence is TGTGCCACCAGTGACCCCCTAGCCGGGGAGACCCAGTACTTC.

This clonotype appeared a few times. This sequence joins TRBV10-3 and TRBJ2-5, with 13 nucleotides matching TRBD2. With 4 bases clipped from V and 3 bases from J, the junction kept 8 bases outside the gene matches. The V gene's germline CDR1 is ENHRY and CDR2 SYGVKD. The CDR3 is 17 amino acids. CDR3 DNA sequence: TGTGCCATCAGTGCTTCACTTGGACTAGCGGGAGAAGAGACCCAGTACTTC. Its translation: CAISASLGLAGEETQYF.